The TCR beta chain described here comes from a study of blood T cells in healthy people across ages. The study's findings and limits: PBMCs were not sorted, which prevented a conclusive comparison of naive versus antigen-experienced cells.

A remark on this clonotype: Its antigen remains unknown. This may be a read error: a much more frequent sequence differs by one nucleotide.

The CDR3 loop spans 15 amino acids. From germline, CDR1 is SGHTA and CDR2 FQGNSA. V gave up 3 bases and J gave up 5 bases, with 11 bases separating them. Alongside a J-beta primer mix, a sample-barcoded 5' primer served in a second PCR lasting about 7 to 12 cycles. Each cDNA molecule carried a tag from a template-switch adaptor that contained 12 random nucleotides. Via MiXCR, TCRdb re-called the 5' RACE reads, giving one row per CDR3 protein. The sample holds hundreds of thousands of distinct CDR3 sequences; around 38% are singletons and the top ten take about 30%. V usage is TRBV7-2 and J usage is TRBJ1-6, with no clear D. The receptor was isolated from a man older than 75 in good health. The source material was blood. CDR3 sequence (DNA): TGTGCCAGCAGCTTGACGGCCATGAATAATTCACCCCTCCACTTT. Its protein product is CASSLTAMNNSPLHF.